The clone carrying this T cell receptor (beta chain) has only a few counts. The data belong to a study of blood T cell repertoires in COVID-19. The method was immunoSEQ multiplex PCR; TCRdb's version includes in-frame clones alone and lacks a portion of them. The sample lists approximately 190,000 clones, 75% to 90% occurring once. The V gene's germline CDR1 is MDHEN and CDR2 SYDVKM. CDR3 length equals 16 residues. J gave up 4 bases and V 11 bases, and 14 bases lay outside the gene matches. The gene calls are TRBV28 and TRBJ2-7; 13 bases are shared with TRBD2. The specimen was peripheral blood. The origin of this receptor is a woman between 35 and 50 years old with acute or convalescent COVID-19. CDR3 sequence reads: CAATPGTGLAGYEQYF. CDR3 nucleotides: TGTGCCGCCACCCCGGGAACGGGACTAGCGGGGTACGAGCAGTACTTC.